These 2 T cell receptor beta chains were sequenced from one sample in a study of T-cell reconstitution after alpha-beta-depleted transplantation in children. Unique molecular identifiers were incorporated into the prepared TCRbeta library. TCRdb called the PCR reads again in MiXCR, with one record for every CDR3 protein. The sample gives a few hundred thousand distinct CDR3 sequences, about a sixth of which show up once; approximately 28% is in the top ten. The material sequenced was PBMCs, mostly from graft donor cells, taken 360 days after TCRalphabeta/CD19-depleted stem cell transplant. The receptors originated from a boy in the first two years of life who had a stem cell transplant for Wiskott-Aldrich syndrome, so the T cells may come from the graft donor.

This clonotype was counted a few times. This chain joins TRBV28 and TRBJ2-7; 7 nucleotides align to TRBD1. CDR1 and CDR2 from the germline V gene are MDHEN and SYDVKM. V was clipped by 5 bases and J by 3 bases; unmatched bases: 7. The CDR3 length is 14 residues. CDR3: CASSTNRDSYEQYF. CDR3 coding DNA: TGTGCCAGCAGTACTAACCGGGACAGCTACGAGCAGTACTTC.

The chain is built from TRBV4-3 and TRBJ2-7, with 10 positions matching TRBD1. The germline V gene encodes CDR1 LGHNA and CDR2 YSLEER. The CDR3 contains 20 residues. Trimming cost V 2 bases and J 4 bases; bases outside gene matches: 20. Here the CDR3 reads CASSQHWPRIRQGASYEQYF. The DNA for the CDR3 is TGCGCCAGCAGCCAACATTGGCCACGGATAAGACAGGGGGCGAGTTACGAGCAGTACTTC.